This TCR beta chain was sequenced for a study of cytomegalovirus exposure and HLA in healthy donors. Whole-study results and caveats: Despite most TCR sequences being rare, some public TCRs occurred in many donors.

Germline CDR1 is SGDLS and CDR2 is YYNGEE. CDR3 size: 14 residues. Trimming at V came to 3 bases and at J to 4 bases, leaving 6 bases not matched to a gene. As to this clone: The target antigen is unknown.

Libraries were prepared by immunoSEQ multiplex PCR; TCRdb keeps only in-frame clonotypes and omits some of them. The sample carries about 280,000 clones, roughly 90% recorded once. Sample: PBMCs. The receptor was derived from a woman younger than 30 in good health and CMV-seronegative. The gene calls are TRBV9 and TRBJ1-2; 7 bases map to TRBD1. The CDR3 reads CASSDSGQRYGYTF. In nucleotides, the CDR3 is TGTGCCAGCAGCGACTCGGGACAGCGCTATGGCTACACCTTC.